Shown below are 27 T cell receptor beta chains from a single sample sequenced in a study of shared clonotypes between healthy human individuals. Only in-frame clones appear in the TCRdb table, and some are missing; sequencing was by immunoSEQ multiplex PCR. The repertoire holds a few million clones, with just over 90% as singletons. The sequenced sample consisted of naive CD4+ T cells from PBMCs. Described subset: CD45RA+ positively selected. All receptors come from a man aged 18 to 29 in good health. Some clones in this sample may be carry-over from other donors' samples.

In its sample, this clone was seen once. The CDR3: CASSDQGARDEQYF. For the CDR3, the DNA is TGTGCCAGCAGTGACCAGGGGGCGAGGGACGAGCAGTACTTC. The gene calls are TRBV2 and TRBJ2-7; 8 positions match TRBD1. Per the germline V gene, CDR1 is SNHLY and CDR2 is FYNNEI. V trimming: 3 bases; J trimming: 5 bases; junction bases outside the gene matches: 6. The CDR3 has 14 residues.

Notes on this clone: At the DNA level, this CDR3 is encoded by other sequences in the same sample as well. V is TRBV28 and J is TRBJ2-2; no firm D call. Between the trimmed V and J ends, which lost 3 bases and 0 bases, there was a span of 2 bases. This CDR3 is built from 13 residues. Germline loops: CDR1 MDHEN, CDR2 SYDVKM. The CDR3 region has the DNA TGTGCCAGCAGTTTGACGAACACCGGGGAGCTGTTTTTT. Its translation: CASSLTNTGELFF. Full variable domain (remainder filled in from reference TRBV28 and TRBJ2-2): DVKVTQSSRYLVKRTGEKVFLECVQDMDHENMFWYRQDPGLGLRLIYFSYDVKMKEKGDIPEGYSVSREKKERFSLILESASTNQTSMYLCASSLTNTGELFFGEGSRLTVL.

The chain has TRBV18 and TRBJ2-2; D possibly corresponds to TRBD2 (7 bases). Germline V gives CDR1 KGHSH, CDR2 LQKENI. Between the trimmed V and J ends, which lost 3 bases and 2 bases, there was a span of 13 bases. The CDR3 covers 16 residues. The CDR3: CASSPQSGTNTGELFF. CDR3 DNA: TGTGCCAGCTCACCCCAAAGCGGGACAAACACCGGGGAGCTGTTTTTT.

This chain's CDR3 is CASSLGRRGSYNEQFF. As DNA, the CDR3 is TGTGCCAGCAGCTTAGGGAGGAGGGGTTCCTACAATGAGCAGTTCTTC. The V and J genes are TRBV13 and TRBJ2-1; D is possibly TRBD2 (6 bases). CDR1 and CDR2 from the germline V gene are PRHDT and FYEKMQ (reference sequence). Trimming shortened V by 0 bases and J by 1 base, and 10 bases separated the two germline ends. This CDR3 has 16 amino acids.

The V call is TRBV4-1, the J call TRBJ2-7, with 8 bases aligning to TRBD2. Trimming took 0 bases from V and 0 from J; bases not matched to a gene: 13. Germline CDR1 is MGHRA and CDR2 is YSYEKL. CDR3 size: 19 residues. CDR3 sequence: CASSQDGGLAGDISYEQYF. The CDR3 nucleotides read TGCGCCAGCAGCCAAGATGGCGGGCTAGCGGGTGATATCTCCTACGAGCAGTACTTC.

This sequence joins TRBV5-1 and TRBJ1-4; D possibly corresponds to TRBD1 (5 bases). This CDR3 contains 20 residues. V lost 2 bases, J lost 10 bases, and 33 bases lay in between. In germline, CDR1 is SGHRS, CDR2 YFSETQ. The CDR3 bases are TGCGCCAGCAGCTTTGTCAGGGTAGGGTCTGGAGATCCCGAGTGGGGAAAACTGTTTTTT. Translating it yields CASSFVRVGSGDPEWGKLFF.

The chain joins TRBV7-2 to TRBJ2-3; TRBD2 aligns across 9 bases. J was trimmed by 4 bases and V by 1 base; bases with no gene match: 12. This CDR3 contains 18 residues. Looked up from germline, CDR1 is SGHTA and CDR2 is FQGNSA. CDR3 in amino acids: CASSLEMGLAGMPDTQYF. DNA of the CDR3: TGTGCCAGCAGCTTAGAAATGGGGCTAGCGGGAATGCCAGATACGCAGTATTTT.

The V and J genes are TRBV10-2 and TRBJ2-7; TRBD1 matches 7 bases. V lost 0 bases, J lost 3 bases, and 5 bases stayed unmatched. Germline V gene sequence: CDR1 WSHSY, CDR2 SAAADI. CDR3 length: 15 amino acids. DNA of the CDR3: TGCGCCAGCAGTGAGTCGAGAGGGGGCAGCTACGAGCAGTACTTC. Its protein product is CASSESRGGSYEQYF.

This sequence joins TRBV7-2 and TRBJ2-1; 11 nucleotides agree with TRBD2. The CDR3 extends over 17 amino acids. Unmatched junction bases numbered 10, after V lost 5 bases and J lost 4 bases. Germline-derived CDR1 and CDR2 are SGHTA and FQGNSA. The CDR3 DNA is TGTGCCAGCAGCGCCCTGGGTCTAGCGGGGGGATACAATGAGCAGTTCTTC. Protein sequence: CASSALGLAGGYNEQFF.

The chain joins TRBV28 to TRBJ1-5; D not resolved. Germline V gene data show CDR1 as MDHEN and CDR2 as SYDVKM. V was trimmed by 2 bases and J by 3 bases, leaving 14 bases between them. CDR3 length: 16 residues. The chain's CDR3 is CASSLRFRAANQPQHF. The CDR3 DNA reads as TGTGCCAGCAGTTTAAGGTTTAGGGCGGCCAATCAGCCCCAGCATTTT.

Comment on this clone: Other nucleotide sequences in the sample specify the same CDR3. The chain has TRBV20-1 and TRBJ2-5; D unclear. The CDR3 has 11 residues. Trimming took 3 bases from V and 5 from J, leaving 7 bases between them. CDR1 is DFQATT, CDR2 SNEGSKA, per germline (reference sequence). CDR3 sequence (DNA): TGCAGTGCTAGCTTGGCGGAGACCCAGTACTTC. This sequence encodes CSASLAETQYF.

The chain links TRBV11-2 to TRBJ2-2; D gene unclear. Trimming stripped 4 bases from V and 8 bases from J, with 14 bases between. CDR3 length equals 14 residues. Germline-derived CDR1 and CDR2 are SGHAT and FQNNGV. CDR3 residues: CASSWKTWGGELFF. Written as DNA, the CDR3 is TGTGCCAGCAGCTGGAAGACGTGGGGAGGGGAGCTGTTTTTT.

A note on this clone: Other nucleotide sequences in the sample specify the same CDR3. V and J are TRBV7-9 and TRBJ1-2; D uncertain. From germline, CDR1 is SEHNR and CDR2 FQNEAQ (reference sequence). The CDR3 loop spans 14 amino acids. V lost 3 bases and J lost 0, with 8 bases in between. CDR3 protein: CASSLTGTNYGYTF. The CDR3, as DNA: TGTGCCAGCAGCTTGACTGGGACTAACTATGGCTACACCTTC.

On this clone: The same CDR3 also results from other DNA sequences found in this sample. The gene calls are TRBV9 and TRBJ2-5; possibly TRBD1 or TRBD2 for D (6 bases each). In germline, CDR1 is SGDLS, CDR2 YYNGEE. V dropped 2 bases and J dropped 5 bases, with 10 bases sitting between them. This CDR3 is 13 amino acids long. In nucleotides, the CDR3 is TGTGCCAGCAGCGTCAGAGGGGGGGAGACCCAGTACTTC. Translating it yields CASSVRGGETQYF. Full variable domain (missing parts from reference TRBV9 and TRBJ2-5): DSGVTQTPKHLITATGQRVTLRCSPRSGDLSVYWYQQSLDQGLQFLIQYYNGEERAKGNILERFSAQQFPDLHSELNLSSLELGDSALYFCASSVRGGETQYFGPGTRLLVL.

The rearrangement uses TRBV21-1 and TRBJ2-7; TRBD2, the table's D call, lacks a check against the DNA. TRBV21-1 is described as a pseudogene. This CDR3 contains 20 residues. The CDR3 DNA follows: TGTGCCAGCAGCAGCGACAGCACTCCGGGACTAGCGGGAGGGGGCTACGAGCAGTACTTC. This sequence encodes CASSSDSTPGLAGGGYEQYF.

The DNA of the CDR3 is TGTGCCAGCAGCTTGGGTCCGGGGGCGACAATTAGTGGCTACACCTTC. This translates into CASSLGPGATISGYTF. The gene calls are TRBV5-5 and TRBJ1-2; D may be TRBD1 (6 bases). The germline CDR1 and CDR2 sequences are SGHKS and YYEKEE (reference sequence). V was cut by 0 bases and J by 7 bases, with 19 bases left in between. This CDR3 comprises 16 residues.

CDR3 nucleotide sequence: TGTGCCAGCAGTCTATTGCGACAGGGAGGCTACACCTTC. Protein product: CASSLLRQGGYTF. V is TRBV28 and J is TRBJ1-2, with 7 bases identical to TRBD1. The V segment lost 5 bases and the J segment 8 bases; nucleotides outside the gene matches: 8. The CDR3 sequence is 13 residues long. Germline lookup yields CDR1 MDHEN and CDR2 SYDVKM.

The V gene is TRBV10-1, the J gene TRBJ2-2; a possible D gene is TRBD1 (5 bases). Trimming shortened V by 8 bases and J by 0 bases, and 13 bases separated the two germline ends. Germline V gene sequence: CDR1 WNHNN, CDR2 SYGVQD (reference sequence). The CDR3 sequence is 15 residues long. In nucleotides, the CDR3 is TGCGCCAGCGGTAGGGGCTTTGCGAACACCGGGGAGCTGTTTTTT. This encodes CASGRGFANTGELFF.

This clone was detected a few times. The rearrangement links TRBV4-2 to TRBJ1-2; D is ambiguous. This CDR3 has 12 residues. Germline CDR1 reads LGHNA; CDR2 reads YNFKEQ. The germline V and J ends were trimmed by 3 bases and 4 bases, with 6 bases remaining between them. Here the CDR3 reads CASSQERYGYTF. The CDR3 coding sequence is TGTGCCAGCAGCCAGGAACGCTATGGCTACACCTTC.

The chain uses TRBV14 and TRBJ2-2; weak D call: TRBD2 (5 bases). The V end lost 7 bases, the J end lost 7 bases, and 13 bases lay between the germline ends. The CDR3 contains 13 residues. CDR1 and CDR2 (germline): SGHDN, FVKESK. The CDR3 loop reads CASTRVRDGELFF. Here the CDR3 DNA reads TGTGCCAGCACGCGGGTGAGGGACGGGGAGCTGTTTTTT. Filled out from reference TRBV14 and TRBJ2-2, the complete variable domain reads EAGVTQFPSHSVIEKGQTVTLRCDPISGHDNLYWYRRVMGKEIKFLLHFVKESKQDESGMPNNRFLAERTGGTYSTLKVQPAELEDSGVYFCASTRVRDGELFFGEGSRLTVL.

The rearrangement uses TRBV5-1 and TRBJ2-7, with D possibly being TRBD1 (5 bases). The V end lost 5 bases, the J end lost 4 bases, and 10 bases lay between the germline ends. The V gene's germline CDR1 is SGHRS and CDR2 YFSETQ. CDR3 length: 12 amino acids. Here the CDR3 DNA reads TGCGCCAGCAGACGGCAGGGATACGAGCAGTACTTC. As protein: CASRRQGYEQYF.

The chain links TRBV5-5 to TRBJ2-7; unclear D gene. The CDR3 consists of 16 residues. The germline gives CDR1 SGHKS, CDR2 YYEKEE (reference sequence). V shed 4 bases and J shed 3 bases, with 20 bases lying between them. In DNA form, the CDR3 reads TGTGCCAGCAGCCCCTCCGTGCTAGAAACAAGCTACGAGCAGTACTTC. Protein sequence: CASSPSVLETSYEQYF.

The chain links TRBV6-1 to TRBJ1-5; D call uncertain. The CDR3 is made up of 13 amino acids. With 6 bases removed from V and 4 bases from J, the gap between germline ends came to 10 bases. Germline assignment: CDR1 MNHNS and CDR2 SASEGT. Written as DNA, the CDR3 is TGTGCCAGCAGGGTGGGGTCGAATCAGCCCCAGCATTTT. Translated, it gives CASRVGSNQPQHF.

The chain carries TRBV7-9 and TRBJ1-4; no firm D call. Trimming pared 5 bases from V and 14 bases from J, leaving 18 bases between. The CDR3 has 13 residues. Per germline, CDR1 SEHNR and CDR2 FQNEAQ (reference sequence). The CDR3 DNA follows: TGTGCCAGCAGCCCCGCGTCGGGGTCGTACCTGTTTTTT. This sequence encodes CASSPASGSYLFF.

V and J are TRBV6-5 and TRBJ2-4; D gene uncertain. The germline V gene encodes CDR1 MNHEY and CDR2 SVGAGI. V lost 6 bases, J lost 0 bases, and 12 bases lay in between. There are 15 residues in the CDR3. The CDR3 sequence is CASSTGQLAKNIQYF. The CDR3 nucleotides are TGTGCCAGCAGCACCGGGCAGCTAGCCAAAAACATTCAGTACTTC.

The rearrangement joins TRBV7-3 to TRBJ1-3; no reliable D call. Trimming removed 4 bases at V and 4 bases at J, with 8 bases between. The CDR3 length is 13 residues. The germline V gene has CDR1 SGHTA and CDR2 FQGTGA. The DNA for the CDR3 is TGTGCCAGCAGCTCTGACCAAGGAAACACCATATATTTT. Its translation: CASSSDQGNTIYF. The whole variable domain, filled in from reference TRBV7-3 and TRBJ1-3, reads GAGVSQTPSNKVTEKGKYVELRCDPISGHTALYWYRQSLGQGPEFLIYFQGTGAADDSGLPNDRFFAVRPEGSVSTLKIQRTERGDSAVYLCASSSDQGNTIYFGEGSWLTVV.

The chain carries TRBV5-1 and TRBJ1-5; tentative D call: TRBD1 (6 bases). This CDR3 is built from 15 residues. Germline V gene data show CDR1 as SGHRS and CDR2 as YFSETQ. Trimming removed 2 bases from V and 5 bases from J, with 14 bases in between. The CDR3 DNA reads as TGCGCCAGCAGCTTAGTGGGGGCTCGGGATCAGCCCCAGCATTTT. This codes for CASSLVGARDQPQHF.